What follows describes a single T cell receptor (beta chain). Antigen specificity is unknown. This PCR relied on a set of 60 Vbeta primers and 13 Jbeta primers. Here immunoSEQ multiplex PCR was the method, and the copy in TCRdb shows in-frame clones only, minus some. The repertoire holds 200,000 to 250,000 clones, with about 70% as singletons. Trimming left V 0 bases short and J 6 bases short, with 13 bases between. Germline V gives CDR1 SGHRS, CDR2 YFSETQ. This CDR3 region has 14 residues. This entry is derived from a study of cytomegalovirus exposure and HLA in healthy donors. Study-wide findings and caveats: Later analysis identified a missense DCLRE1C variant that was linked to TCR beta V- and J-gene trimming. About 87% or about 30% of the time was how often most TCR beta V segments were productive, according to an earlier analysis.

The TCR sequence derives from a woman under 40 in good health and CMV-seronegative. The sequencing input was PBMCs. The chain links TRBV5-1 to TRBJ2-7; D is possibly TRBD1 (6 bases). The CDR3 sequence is CASSLGQAISEQYF. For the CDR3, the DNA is TGCGCCAGCAGCTTGGGACAGGCCATCTCCGAGCAGTACTTC.